These 2 T cell receptor beta chains were sequenced from one sample in a study of blood T cell repertoires in COVID-19. Sequenced by immunoSEQ multiplex PCR; TCRdb stores in-frame clones only, minus some. The sample holds some 180,000 clones, around 81% seen once. The sequenced sample was peripheral blood. These receptors came from a woman older than 75 with COVID-19, enrolled during active disease.

The chain joins TRBV27 to TRBJ2-1, with 7 bases lining up with TRBD1. The ends lost 5 bases at V and 8 bases at J; junction bases unmatched: 6. CDR1 and CDR2 from the germline V gene are MNHEY and SMNVEV (reference sequence). The CDR3 consists of 13 residues. CDR3: CASSRQGTDEQFF. The CDR3 bases are TGTGCCAGCAGTAGACAGGGTACGGATGAGCAGTTCTTC.

This chain joins TRBV28 and TRBJ1-4; 7 positions match TRBD1. The CDR3 is made up of 12 amino acids. Germline lookup yields CDR1 MDHEN and CDR2 SYDVKM. The V and J ends lost 7 bases and 7 bases, in that order; junction bases with no gene match: 3. DNA of the CDR3: TGTGCCAGCACCTACAGGGGTGAAAAACTGTTTTTT. It specifies CASTYRGEKLFF.